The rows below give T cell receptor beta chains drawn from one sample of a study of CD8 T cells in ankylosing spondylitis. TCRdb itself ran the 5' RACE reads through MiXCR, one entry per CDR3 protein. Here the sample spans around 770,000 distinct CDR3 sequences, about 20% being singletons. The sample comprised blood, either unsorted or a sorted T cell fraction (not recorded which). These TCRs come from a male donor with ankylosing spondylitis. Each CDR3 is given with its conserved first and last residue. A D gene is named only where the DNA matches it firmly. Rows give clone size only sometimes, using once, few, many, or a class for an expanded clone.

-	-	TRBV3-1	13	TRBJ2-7	TGTGCCAGCAGCCAAGCCCATTCCTACGAGCAGTACTTC	CASSQAHSYEQYF
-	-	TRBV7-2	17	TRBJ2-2	TGTGCCAGCAGCCGTAGCGGATCGTCCATGAGCACCGGGGAGCTGTTTTTT	CASSRSGSSMSTGELFF
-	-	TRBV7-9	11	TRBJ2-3	TGTGCCAGCAGATCGGAGGATACGCAGTATTTT	CASRSEDTQYF
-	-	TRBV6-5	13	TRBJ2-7	TGTGCCAGCAGTTCGCAGCCTCCCTACGAGCAGTACTTC	CASSSQPPYEQYF
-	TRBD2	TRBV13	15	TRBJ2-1	TGTGCCAGCAGCCAAAGCGGGGGGGGTTCCAATGAGCAGTTCTTC	CASSQSGGGSNEQFF
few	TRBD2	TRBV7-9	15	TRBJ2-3	TGTGCCAGCAGCGAGAGCGGGGTCGGCACAGATACGCAGTATTTT	CASSESGVGTDTQYF
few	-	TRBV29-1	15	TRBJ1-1	TGCAGCGTTGAAGGTCCCCCTCAGGGAGAGACTGAAGCTTTCTTT	CSVEGPPQGETEAFF
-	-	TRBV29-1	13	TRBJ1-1	TGCAGCGTTGTAGGGTTTGGGAACACTGAAGCTTTCTTT	CSVVGFGNTEAFF
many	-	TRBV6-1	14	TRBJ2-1	TGTGCCAGCAGGCCGTTGGGTGCCTACAATGAGCAGTTCTTC	CASRPLGAYNEQFF
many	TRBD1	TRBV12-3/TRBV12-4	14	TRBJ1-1	TGTGCCAGCAGTGGGGACAGCCGGAACACTGAAGCTTTCTTT	CASSGDSRNTEAFF
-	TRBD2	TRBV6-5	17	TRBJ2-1	TGTGCCAGCAGTTATTCCTTGCTAGCGGGATTAACGAATGAGCAGTTCTTC	CASSYSLLAGLTNEQFF
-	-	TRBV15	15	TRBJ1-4	TGTGCCACCAGCGGCCCAGGGGCCGGAAATGAAAAACTGTTTTTT	CATSGPGAGNEKLFF
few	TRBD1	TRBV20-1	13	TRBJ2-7	TGCAGTGCTACCGGGACAGGGACCTACGAGCAGTACTTC	CSATGTGTYEQYF
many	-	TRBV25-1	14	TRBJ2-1	TGTGCCAGCACCAAAACCTCTGGGGGAACGGGGCAGTTCTTC	CASTKTSGGTGQFF
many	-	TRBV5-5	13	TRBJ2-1	TGTGCCAGCAGCCCTACGCCCGAGGAAGCGGAGTTCTTC	CASSPTPEEAEFF
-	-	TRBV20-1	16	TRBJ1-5	TGCAGTGCTGGAAAGACTGAGGACAGCCGAAATCAGCCCCAGCATTTT	CSAGKTEDSRNQPQHF